This record looks at one T cell receptor (beta chain) sequence and its context. As processed by the authors: Estimated nucleated cell counts came from reference gene primer amplification. Profiled with immunoSEQ multiplex PCR; TCRdb holds only in-frame clones, not every one. D and trimming were read from the DNA, whereas the V and J calls and clone size are those reported in that table. The sample has about 210,000 clones; 84% are singletons. The V end was cut by 6 bases, the J end by 8 bases, with 8 bases between. This CDR3 has 11 residues. This sample is part of a study of blood T cell repertoires in COVID-19. Study-wide context: The analysed material was cDNA or gDNA that came from T cells, B-cell-depleted T cells, or PBMCs.

The V call is TRBV12-3 or TRBV12-4, the J call TRBJ1-3; D remains unclear. The sequence was obtained from a woman aged 45-65 years with active or convalescent COVID-19. Material: peripheral blood. In DNA, the CDR3 is TGTGCCAGCAGACTCCGCGACACCATATATTTT. Translating it yields CASRLRDTIYF.